The TCR beta chain under discussion was sequenced for a study of T cell responses to AZD1222 COVID-19 vaccine. CDR3 size: 16 residues. CDR1 is LNHNV, CDR2 YYDKDF, per germline (reference sequence). V lost 8 bases to trimming and J lost 1 base; unmatched junction nucleotides: 11. The assay was immunoSEQ multiplex PCR, and TCRdb's table has in-frame clones only and misses some. The data contain approximately 150,000 clones, more than 90% of them singletons. Sequences were derived from peripheral blood, sampled on day 0 of AZD1222 vaccination. The receptor was isolated from an adult in good health. V is TRBV15 and J is TRBJ2-3; 8 bases map to TRBD2. The CDR3 nucleotides read TGTGCCACCGCAGTTGGGAGCGGGAGCCGCACAGATACGCAGTATTTT. It codes for CATAVGSGSRTDTQYF.